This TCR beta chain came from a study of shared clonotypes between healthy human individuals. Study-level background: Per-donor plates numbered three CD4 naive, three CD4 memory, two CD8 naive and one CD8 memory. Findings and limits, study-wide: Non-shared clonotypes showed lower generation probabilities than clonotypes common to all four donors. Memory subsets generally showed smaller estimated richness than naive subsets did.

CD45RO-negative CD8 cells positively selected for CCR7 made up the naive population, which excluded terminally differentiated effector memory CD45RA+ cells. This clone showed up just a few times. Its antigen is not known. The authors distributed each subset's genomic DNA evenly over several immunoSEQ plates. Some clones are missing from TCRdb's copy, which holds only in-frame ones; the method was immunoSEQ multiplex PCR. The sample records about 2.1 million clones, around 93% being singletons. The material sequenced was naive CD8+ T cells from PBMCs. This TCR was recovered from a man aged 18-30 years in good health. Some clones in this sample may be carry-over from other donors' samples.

CDR3 in DNA: TGCGCCAGCAGCTTGGATCCGGGGGACTATGGCTACACCTTC. Translated, it gives CASSLDPGDYGYTF. V and J are TRBV5-1 and TRBJ1-2, with a tentative D call TRBD1 (5 bases). The germline V gene encodes CDR1 SGHRS and CDR2 YFSETQ. Trimming took off 0 bases at V and 3 bases at J, with 9 bases between the two ends. The CDR3 spans 14 residues. The complete variable domain, with remaining parts taken from reference TRBV5-1 and TRBJ1-2, reads KAGVTQTPRYLIKTRGQQVTLSCSPISGHRSVSWYQQTPGQGLQFLFEYFSETQRNKGNFPGRFSGRQFSNSRSEMNVSTLELGDSALYLCASSLDPGDYGYTFGSGTRLTVV.